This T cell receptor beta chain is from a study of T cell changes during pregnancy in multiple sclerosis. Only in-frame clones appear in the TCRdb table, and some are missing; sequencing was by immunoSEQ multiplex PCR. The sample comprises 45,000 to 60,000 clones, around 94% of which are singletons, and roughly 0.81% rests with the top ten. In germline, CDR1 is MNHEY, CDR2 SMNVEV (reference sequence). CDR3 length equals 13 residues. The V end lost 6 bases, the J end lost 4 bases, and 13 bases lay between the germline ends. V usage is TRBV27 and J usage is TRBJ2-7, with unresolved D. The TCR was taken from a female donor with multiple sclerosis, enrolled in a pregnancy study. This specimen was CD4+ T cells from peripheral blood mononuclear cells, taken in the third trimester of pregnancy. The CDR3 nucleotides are TGTGCCAGCAGAAGACTGCTTCCTTACGAGCAGTACTTC. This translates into CASRRLLPYEQYF.